What follows is one TCR beta chain and its context. Its target is not known. TCRdb reanalysed the reads using MiXCR and keeps one entry per CDR3 protein. The data contain roughly 920,000 distinct CDR3 sequences, around 30% of them seen just once; the ten biggest clones take up over 12%. The sample comes from a study of T cell repertoires in cytomegalovirus infection. Turning to the study itself: Peptides in the study included HLA-C-restricted and HLA-B-restricted CMV epitopes. TCR beta signatures that were public indicated CMV infection and matching HLA type. Findings and limits, study-wide: CMV-specific TCR beta clonotypes restricted by HLA-C dominated the ex vivo response.

V lost 0 bases and J lost 9; bases outside the gene matches: 2. The CDR3 spans 14 residues. CDR1 and CDR2 (germline): DFQATT, SNEGSKA (reference sequence). The sequence came from a human donor in good health (CMV status not recorded). Some clones in this sample may be carry-over from other donors' samples. Sequenced here: cultured CD8+ T cells from PBMCs, sampled from culture after CMV antigen stimulation. The genes are TRBV20-1 and TRBJ1-6; 10 nucleotides match TRBD1. CDR3 sequence: CSAREGQGSSPLHF. The CDR3 DNA reads as TGCAGTGCTAGAGAGGGACAGGGGAGTTCACCCCTCCACTTT.